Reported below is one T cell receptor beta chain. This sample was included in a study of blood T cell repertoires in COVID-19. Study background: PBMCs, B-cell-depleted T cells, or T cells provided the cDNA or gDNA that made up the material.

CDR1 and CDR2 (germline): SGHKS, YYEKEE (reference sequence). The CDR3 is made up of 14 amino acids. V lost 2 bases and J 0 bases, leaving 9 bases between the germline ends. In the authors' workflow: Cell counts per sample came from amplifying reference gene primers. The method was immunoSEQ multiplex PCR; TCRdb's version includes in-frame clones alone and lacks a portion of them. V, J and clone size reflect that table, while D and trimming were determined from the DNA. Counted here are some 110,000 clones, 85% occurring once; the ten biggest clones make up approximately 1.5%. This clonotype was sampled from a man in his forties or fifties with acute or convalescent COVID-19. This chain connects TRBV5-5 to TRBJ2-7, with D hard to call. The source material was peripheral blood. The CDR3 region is CASSFGGPSYEQYF. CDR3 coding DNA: TGTGCCAGCAGCTTCGGCGGTCCCTCCTACGAGCAGTACTTC.